This T cell receptor beta chain was recorded in a study of identical twins (dated by TCRdb to 2016 to 2017). Turning to the overall study: To test whether fetal clonotypes persist, the study used deep sequencing on TCR alpha and beta repertoires from monozygotic twins, unrelated adults of various ages, and cord blood. To rule out contamination, replicate twin experiments were performed at different times with different library preparation protocols. The study at large found these results: Out-of-frame TCR alpha sequences shared between twins showed an excess of low generation-probability sequences compared with coincidental sharing between unrelated individuals. Excess twin sharing in beta out-of-frame sequences was weaker because fewer shared sequences lowered the signal-to-noise ratio. Invariant T cells such as MAIT and iNKT could partly confound zero-insertion analyses, though diverse VJ usage argued against this for most clonotypes. In monozygotic twins, recombination models systematically underestimated out-of-frame TCR alpha sharing, but the models matched the sharing seen between unrelated individuals. Abundant cord blood beta clonotypes had fewer insertions, young adult naive repertoires showed a similar but weaker trend, and memory repertoires showed no such trend. Because the same donors could not be followed over many years, the conclusions depended on cross-sectional statistical analysis.

Every donor in the study was a healthy Caucasian. Three pairs of female monozygotic twins, all aged 18 to 29 years, were included in the twin cohort. Positive isolation kits from Invitrogen were used to isolate CD4+ and CD8+ T cell populations. From the cysteine up to the phenylalanine, the CDR3 has a length of 14 residues. Here the CDR3 DNA is all that survives: 42 bases in frame from base 1. Trimming leaves V shorter by 1 base and J shorter by 4 bases, with the junction holding 1 base beyond the gene matches. CDR1 and CDR2 are drawn from the germline V gene (reference sequence): DFQATT, SNEGSKA. This clonotype was counted a few times. No antigen is known for it. No much larger clone is present one base from it, and per-base qualities are unavailable. The protocol used for the library was 5' RACE. TCRdb lists the instrument as Illumina HiSeq 2000. A universal primer binding site was introduced by template switching, and a unique molecular identifier was present in the final cDNA, enabling accurate counting of TCR cDNA molecules. Specific primers in the conserved constant-segment region were used to synthesize first-strand cDNA for TCR alpha and beta chains. To control for contamination, every cDNA library was double barcoded, receiving both a SMART-Mk sample barcode and Illumina barcodes. TruSeq adapter sequences, together with Illumina sample barcodes, were added in two successive PCR steps. Sequencing of the TCR alpha and beta cDNA libraries was done on the Illumina HiSeq platform using custom primers. The paper's processing steps were these. Unique molecular identifiers were extracted from raw reads with MiGEC, and CDR3 positions were determined with MiXCR. Recombination models were inferred per individual with the repgenHMM and IGoR tools using an EM algorithm. Shared clonotype analysis was performed with the tcR package in R, normalizing sharing by the product of cloneset sizes. To study raw recombination free of thymic and clonal selection effects, out-of-frame nonproductive sequences were analyzed. TCRdb itself trimmed the public reads at Q25 with fastp, ran MiXCR and retained productive beta chains. CDR3 protein duplicates are merged, each entry listing the most common genes and DNA. None of the V and J calls come from the authors' own analysis; TCRdb made them. For this sample the table gives around 340,000 distinct CDR3 sequences, of which roughly 12% were detected only once. Jointly, the top ten make up about 7% of the sample.

This sample also appeared in a second study, on yellow fever vaccine responses in identical twins. As the second paper documents: According to the authors, in identical twins the way T cells responded to vaccination appeared partly convergent and partly personalized. In identical twins, the study followed T cell clones that responded to the vaccine with precision.

The receptor's source is a woman between 18 and 30 years old in good health. The sequence is built from TRBV20-1 and TRBJ2-5; TRBD2 lines up with 12 middle nucleotides. The specimen sequenced was CD8+ T cells sorted from blood. The DNA sequence follows: TGCAGTGCTAGAGCGGGACTAGCGGGAGAGACCCAGTACTTC. This sequence encodes CSARAGLAGETQYF.